These 27 T cell receptor beta chains came from one sample sequenced in a study of CD8 T cells in Susac syndrome. RNA amounts of about 0.45 to 1 ug underwent reverse transcription with random hexamers. Each CDR3 protein is one row after TCRdb ran MiXCR on the immunoSEQ multiplex PCR reads. There are tens of thousands of distinct CDR3 sequences in the sample; under 96% occur only once, and 0.095% to 0.13% lies in the top ten. The sample taken for sequencing was CD4+ T cells from PBMCs. These receptors all stem from a human donor with multiple sclerosis.

This chain connects TRBV6-5 to TRBJ1-1, with D possibly matching TRBD1 (6 bases). This CDR3 is 13 amino acids long. With 8 bases removed from V and 5 bases from J, the gap between germline ends came to 15 bases. Germline V gene lookup returns CDR1 MNHEY and CDR2 SVGAGI. DNA for the CDR3: TGTGCCAGCGGGACCTACAGGGAGACTGAAGCTTTCTTT. Translating it yields CASGTYRETEAFF.

J is TRBJ2-1 and V is TRBV6-2 or TRBV6-3; D ambiguous. The CDR3 is 14 amino acids. Trimming stripped 5 bases from V and 7 bases from J, with 15 bases between. CDR1 is MNHEY and CDR2 is SVGEGT in the germline V gene. The CDR3 DNA is TGTGCCAGCAGTCTCTCCAGCCCTTGGAATGAGCAGTTCTTC. Translated, it gives CASSLSSPWNEQFF.

This chain uses TRBV7-2 with TRBJ2-5; a possible D gene is TRBD1 (6 bases). The germline V and J ends were trimmed by 2 bases and 4 bases, with 11 bases remaining between them. Germline assignment: CDR1 SGHTA and CDR2 FQGNSA. The CDR3 has 14 residues. CDR3 loop: CASSLNRVGETQYF. The CDR3 DNA follows: TGTGCCAGCAGCTTAAACAGGGTAGGAGAGACCCAGTACTTC.

The V call is TRBV12-3 or TRBV12-4, the J call TRBJ2-2; perhaps TRBD1 as D (5 bases). The V and J ends lost 3 bases and 1 base respectively, with 9 bases between them. The CDR3 spans 15 residues. The CDR3, as DNA: TGTGCCAGCAGTTTTCGACAGAGGAACACCGGGGAGCTGTTTTTT. Translating it yields CASSFRQRNTGELFF.

This chain links TRBV3-1 with TRBJ1-6, with D possibly matching TRBD1 (6 bases). Deletions cut 0 bases from V and 7 bases from J, with 13 bases between. CDR1 LGHDT and CDR2 YNNKEL come from the germline V gene (reference sequence). The CDR3 totals 16 residues. The CDR3 spells CASSQDGGQGNSPLHF. CDR3 bases: TGTGCCAGCAGCCAAGACGGGGGCCAAGGGAATTCACCCCTCCACTTT.

The count of this clonotype is one. The gene calls are TRBV2 and TRBJ2-5, with 8 bases fitting TRBD1. Germline CDR1 reads SNHLY; CDR2 reads FYNNEI. V lost 6 bases and J lost 2; bases outside the gene matches: 5. This CDR3 is built from 14 residues. The CDR3 DNA reads TGTGCCAGCAGGCAACAGGGGGTTCAAGAGACCCAGTACTTC. It translates to CASRQQGVQETQYF.

The V and J genes are TRBV5-1 and TRBJ2-3; 8 bases line up with TRBD2. J gave up 4 bases and V 4 bases, and 8 bases lay outside the gene matches. The CDR3 extends over 15 amino acids. From germline, CDR1 is SGHRS and CDR2 YFSETQ. CDR3 protein: CASSSQRGNSDTQYF. CDR3 nucleotides: TGCGCCAGCAGCAGCCAGCGGGGGAACTCAGATACGCAGTATTTT. Based on the CDR3 plus reference TRBV5-1 and TRBJ2-3, the full variable domain is KAGVTQTPRYLIKTRGQQVTLSCSPISGHRSVSWYQQTPGQGLQFLFEYFSETQRNKGNFPGRFSGRQFSNSRSEMNVSTLELGDSALYLCASSSQRGNSDTQYFGPGTRLTVL.

The CDR3 is CASSQEGTGRRFF. CDR3 in DNA: TGTGCCAGCAGCCAAGAGGGGACAGGACGTCGGTTCTTC. The V gene is TRBV3-1, the J gene TRBJ2-1; TRBD1 agrees at 8 bases. Germline CDR1 is LGHDT and CDR2 is YNNKEL (reference sequence). Trimming at V came to 0 bases and at J to 15 bases, leaving 7 bases not matched to a gene. The CDR3 length is 13 residues.

The chain joins TRBV6-1 to TRBJ2-5, with TRBD2 as a possible D gene (5 bases). Germline V lookup: CDR1 MNHNS, CDR2 SASEGT. Trimming cost V 3 bases and J 8 bases, with 16 bases left between them. The CDR3 runs 14 residues. The CDR3 DNA is TGTGCCAGCAGTGACACGGGGATATCCGATACCCAGTACTTC. Translation: CASSDTGISDTQYF.

The chain uses TRBV12-3 or TRBV12-4 and TRBJ1-2; D may be TRBD1 (6 bases). Trimming removed 3 bases from V and 4 bases from J, with 12 bases in between. The CDR3 contains 14 residues. The CDR3 DNA reads TGTGCCAGCAGTTTGAGGGACAACTCCTATGGCTACACCTTC. Protein: CASSLRDNSYGYTF.

The chain employs TRBV6-2 or TRBV6-3 and TRBJ2-7; the D is unclear. The germline V gene encodes CDR1 MNHEY and CDR2 SVGEGT. The CDR3 is made up of 13 amino acids. V was pared by 2 bases and J by 2 bases, with 7 bases between. CDR3 residues: CASSYQETYEQYF. CDR3 sequence (DNA): TGTGCCAGCAGTTACCAGGAAACCTACGAGCAGTACTTC.

This clonotype was detected once. The rearrangement joins TRBV7-2 to TRBJ2-3; tentative D call: TRBD1 (5 bases). Germline V gene lookup returns CDR1 SGHTA and CDR2 FQGNSA. V dropped 1 base and J dropped 8 bases, with 7 bases sitting between them. The CDR3 contains 12 residues. In DNA form, the CDR3 reads TGTGCCAGCAGCTTAGGGGGCGGTACGCAGTATTTT. It specifies CASSLGGGTQYF.

The rearrangement uses TRBV29-1 and TRBJ1-1, with no clear D. The V and J ends lost 4 bases and 3 bases respectively, with 12 bases between them. CDR1 SQVTM and CDR2 ANQGSEA come from the germline V gene. The CDR3 has 13 amino acids. The CDR3 here is CSVAPIEYTEAFF. CDR3 bases: TGCAGCGTTGCCCCGATAGAATACACTGAAGCTTTCTTT.

This CDR3 is CASSQAYGGPGEQFF. The CDR3 DNA follows: TGTGCCAGCAGCCAAGCCTATGGGGGGCCGGGTGAGCAGTTCTTC. The chain recombines TRBV3-1 with TRBJ2-1; possibly TRBD1 or TRBD2 for D (6 bases each). The germline gives CDR1 LGHDT, CDR2 YNNKEL (reference sequence). The V and J ends lost 1 base and 9 bases respectively, with 16 bases between them. This CDR3 spans 15 amino acids.

V and J are TRBV6-5 and TRBJ1-2; D remains ambiguous. Germline V gene data show CDR1 as MNHEY and CDR2 as SVGAGI. V lost 0 bases and J 4 bases, leaving 9 bases between the germline ends. The CDR3 covers 14 residues. The CDR3 sequence is CASSYSGRIYGYTF. The DNA of the CDR3 is TGTGCCAGCAGTTACTCCGGACGAATCTATGGCTACACCTTC.

V gene TRBV20-1 combines with J gene TRBJ1-2, with a tentative D call TRBD1 (5 bases). The germline CDR1 and CDR2 sequences are DFQATT and SNEGSKA (reference sequence). V dropped 6 bases and J dropped 2 bases, with 10 bases sitting between them. The CDR3 loop spans 12 amino acids. The CDR3: CSAAAGNYGYTF. The CDR3 DNA follows: TGCAGTGCCGCGGCAGGGAACTATGGCTACACCTTC.

This clonotype was seen only once. This rearrangement joins TRBV3-1 to TRBJ1-5; D ambiguous. The V gene's germline CDR1 is LGHDT and CDR2 YNNKEL (reference sequence). The germline V and J ends were trimmed by 3 bases and 1 base, with 7 bases remaining between them. CDR3 length equals 14 residues. In DNA form, the CDR3 reads TGTGCCAGCAGCCAGGGGATCAGCAATCAGCCCCAGCATTTT. Translation gives CASSQGISNQPQHF.

V gene TRBV20-1 combines with J gene TRBJ2-3; TRBD2 matches 14 bases. CDR3 length equals 17 residues. V gave up 1 base and J gave up 2 bases; unmatched junction bases: 5. Germline CDR1 and CDR2: DFQATT and SNEGSKA (reference sequence). This CDR3 reads CSARGGLAGAATDTQYF. CDR3 nucleotide sequence: TGCAGTGCTAGAGGGGGACTAGCGGGGGCCGCCACAGATACGCAGTATTTT.

V gene TRBV5-6 combines with J gene TRBJ1-3; 7 positions agree with TRBD1. Germline trimming cut 4 bases from V and 3 bases from J; bases unmatched to any gene: 13. This CDR3 comprises 17 residues. Germline V lookup: CDR1 SGHDT, CDR2 YYEEEE. The CDR3 nucleotides are TGTGCCAGCAGCGCATATGTACAGGGGCGGATTGGAAACACCATATATTTT. Its protein is CASSAYVQGRIGNTIYF.

The chain recombines TRBV20-1 with TRBJ2-5, with 9 positions matching TRBD2. V shed 3 bases, J shed 1 base, and the junction held 6 bases outside the gene matches. CDR1 is DFQATT, CDR2 SNEGSKA, per germline (reference sequence). CDR3 length: 15 residues. CDR3 amino acids: CSASGAGGLQETQYF. The CDR3, as DNA: TGCAGTGCTAGTGGGGCGGGGGGGCTCCAAGAGACCCAGTACTTC.

This chain joins TRBV6-4 and TRBJ2-2, with D uncertain. This CDR3 has 13 amino acids. V lost 2 bases, J lost 7 bases, and 8 bases lay in between. The germline V gene encodes CDR1 MRHNA and CDR2 SNTAGT. The CDR3 region has the DNA TGTGCCAGCAGTGACCAAAACTACGGGGAGCTGTTTTTT. Protein product: CASSDQNYGELFF.

The chain joins TRBV3-1 to TRBJ1-4; D ambiguous. Germline assignment: CDR1 LGHDT and CDR2 YNNKEL (reference sequence). This CDR3 spans 13 amino acids. V was pared by 3 bases and J by 0 bases, with 2 bases between. In DNA form, the CDR3 reads TGTGCCAGCAGCCATGCAACTAATGAAAAACTGTTTTTT. Amino acids: CASSHATNEKLFF.

The rearrangement uses TRBV7-8 and TRBJ2-3; 10 nucleotides align to TRBD1. Germline lookup yields CDR1 SGHVS and CDR2 FQNEAQ. The CDR3 length is 16 residues. J gave up 5 bases and V 4 bases, and 9 bases lay outside the gene matches. CDR3 in amino acids: CASSSRSGTGEDTQYF. The CDR3 region has the DNA TGTGCCAGCAGCTCCCGGTCCGGGACAGGGGAAGATACGCAGTATTTT.

This chain joins TRBV20-1 and TRBJ1-1; 7 bases align to TRBD1. Germline-derived CDR1 and CDR2 are DFQATT and SNEGSKA (reference sequence). This CDR3 contains 14 residues. V dropped 3 bases and J dropped 3; count of bases not matched to a gene: 7. CDR3 loop: CSASRGQSDTEAFF. CDR3 nucleotides: TGCAGTGCTAGTAGGGGACAGTCGGACACTGAAGCTTTCTTT.

The V and J genes are TRBV5-1 and TRBJ2-1; 7 nucleotides agree with TRBD2. CDR3 size: 14 residues. Germline V gene sequence: CDR1 SGHRS, CDR2 YFSETQ. J lost 8 bases, V lost 0 bases, and 5 bases had no gene match. CDR3 bases: TGCGCCAGCAGCTTGGAACTAGCGATCCATGAGCAGTTCTTC. It codes for CASSLELAIHEQFF.

The rearrangement links TRBV30 to TRBJ2-3, with D perhaps assigned TRBD1 or TRBD2 (5 bases each). Per germline, CDR1 GTSNPN and CDR2 SVGIG (reference sequence). Deletions cut 8 bases from V and 6 bases from J, with 9 bases between. CDR3 length: 10 residues. This CDR3 is CARGPDTQYF. The DNA of the CDR3 is TGTGCCCGGGGCCCCGATACGCAGTATTTT.

V and J are TRBV28 and TRBJ1-5; D gene unclear. From germline, CDR1 is MDHEN and CDR2 SYDVKM. CDR3 size: 12 residues. V lost 1 base and J 5 bases, leaving 3 bases between the germline ends. The DNA of the CDR3 is TGTGCCAGCAGTTTATCCCATCAGCCCCAGCATTTT. Protein sequence: CASSLSHQPQHF.